This entry lists 14 T cell receptor beta chains sequenced from one sample in a study of Ad26.COV2.S vaccination and SARS-CoV-2 variants. Treatment noted: 15 to 20 received Ad26.COV2.S at low or high dose, single or two shots; roughly five received placebo; per-sample allocation not given. The samples were gathered on day 63 after the first injection of vaccine or placebo. Clones were sequenced by immunoSEQ multiplex PCR, and TCRdb holds only the in-frame ones, with some missing. The table includes roughly 330,000 clones, roughly 88% detected once. The specimen was peripheral blood, collected in a trial of Ad26.COV2.S vaccine versus placebo. All receptors come from a person between 18 and 65 years old who received the Ad26.COV2.S COVID-19 vaccine or a placebo.

The chain has TRBV15 and TRBJ2-2, with 7 nucleotides matching TRBD2. V shed 8 bases and J 0 bases; nucleotides not matched to a gene: 6. This CDR3 contains 15 residues. CDR1 LNHNV and CDR2 YYDKDF come from the germline V gene (reference sequence). The chain's CDR3 is CATALGGANTGELFF. The DNA of the CDR3 is TGTGCCACCGCCCTGGGGGGGGCGAACACCGGGGAGCTGTTTTTT.

This clone occurred once. The chain links TRBV12-3 or TRBV12-4 to TRBJ1-5; the D is unclear. The CDR3 extends over 12 amino acids. Between the trimmed V and J ends, which lost 3 bases and 6 bases, there was a span of 6 bases. For the CDR3, the DNA is TGTGCCAGCAGTTTTGGATTTCAGCCCCAGCATTTT. It encodes CASSFGFQPQHF.

This clone occurred once. CDR3 protein: CATSMGLAPNTGELFF. In DNA form, the CDR3 reads TGTGCCACCAGCATGGGACTAGCGCCGAACACCGGGGAGCTGTTTTTT. The chain is built from TRBV15 and TRBJ2-2, with 10 bases fitting TRBD2. J was trimmed by 0 bases and V by 4 bases; bases with no gene match: 2. The germline V gene encodes CDR1 LNHNV and CDR2 YYDKDF (reference sequence). This CDR3 is 16 amino acids long.

CDR3 DNA: TGTGCCAGCAGCTCCACCTGGACGCCTCCCTACGAGCAGTACGTC. It encodes CASSSTWTPPYEQYV. This sequence joins TRBV7-9 and TRBJ2-7, with unresolved D. Germline V gives CDR1 SEHNR, CDR2 FQNEAQ (reference sequence). V was cut by 4 bases and J by 2 bases, with 15 bases left in between. CDR3 length: 15 residues.

In DNA form, the CDR3 reads TGCGCCAGCAGCCATACGCCAGATACGCAGTATTTT. Protein sequence: CASSHTPDTQYF. This rearrangement joins TRBV4-3 to TRBJ2-3; D ambiguous. Germline lookup yields CDR1 LGHNA and CDR2 YSLEER. Deletions cut 3 bases from V and 4 bases from J, with 5 bases between. CDR3 size: 12 residues.

This chain joins TRBV6-5 and TRBJ2-3, with a weak D call TRBD2 (6 bases). The germline V gene has CDR1 MNHEY and CDR2 SVGAGI. The CDR3 is 14 residues long. Trimming took off 0 bases at V and 7 bases at J, with 11 bases between the two ends. CDR3 region: CASSYSGGSYTQYF. CDR3 DNA sequence: TGTGCCAGCAGTTACTCCGGGGGATCCTATACGCAGTATTTT.

CDR3: CASSLVGPGTGGGDTQYF. CDR3 sequence (DNA): TGTGCCAGCAGCTTAGTAGGGCCCGGGACAGGGGGCGGGGATACGCAGTATTTT. The chain links TRBV7-2 to TRBJ2-3; 12 positions match TRBD1. Trimming cost V 1 base and J 6 bases; bases outside gene matches: 11. The CDR3 is 18 residues long. Germline CDR1 reads SGHTA; CDR2 reads FQGNSA.

This CDR3 is CASSVGQGNSPLHF. CDR3 in DNA: TGCGCCAGCAGCGTAGGACAGGGTAATTCACCCCTCCACTTT. The rearrangement uses TRBV5-1 and TRBJ1-6; TRBD1 matches at 8 bases. This CDR3 is built from 14 residues. Germline V CDR1 and CDR2: SGHRS, YFSETQ. Germline trimming cut 4 bases from V and 6 bases from J; bases unmatched to any gene: 3.

A note on this clone: The sample carries other DNA sequences with the same CDR3. The chain recombines TRBV7-9 with TRBJ1-1; maybe TRBD1 (5 bases). The CDR3 has 15 residues. Germline-derived CDR1 and CDR2 are SEHNR and FQNEAQ (reference sequence). Trimming took 4 bases from V and 3 from J, leaving 15 bases between them. CDR3 nucleotide sequence: TGTGCCAGCAGCTCATCCAGGGTAGGGCACACTGAAGCTTTCTTT. Residues: CASSSSRVGHTEAFF.

This rearrangement joins TRBV27 to TRBJ2-7, with 10 bases lining up with TRBD1. The CDR3 has 15 residues. V lost 8 bases and J lost 2; bases outside the gene matches: 9. Per the germline V gene, CDR1 is MNHEY and CDR2 is SMNVEV (reference sequence). In DNA, the CDR3 is TGTGCCAGCTTTAATCCTGGGACAGGGGCCTACGAGCAGTACTTC. It is translated as CASFNPGTGAYEQYF.

This clone was seen only once. V gene TRBV28 combines with J gene TRBJ1-6; D not resolved. This CDR3 is 13 amino acids long. CDR1 is MDHEN, CDR2 SYDVKM, per germline. The V end lost 3 bases, the J end lost 9 bases, and 9 bases lay between the germline ends. CDR3 sequence (DNA): TGTGCCAGCAGTTTCTTTGAAGGTTCACCCCTCCACTTT. Protein sequence: CASSFFEGSPLHF.

About this clone itself: An end of the junction differs from the germline gene, which may be a read error. This rearrangement joins TRBV6-6 to TRBJ1-5, with unresolved D. Per germline, CDR1 MNHNY and CDR2 SVGAGI (reference sequence). The CDR3 covers 12 residues. Written as DNA, the CDR3 is TGTGCCAGCAGTCACTCCAATCAGCCCCAGCATTTT. It specifies CASSHSNQPQHF.

The rearrangement links TRBV19 to TRBJ2-2; TRBD2 matches 7 bases. The germline gives CDR1 LNHDA, CDR2 SQIVND (reference sequence). J lost 2 bases, V lost 8 bases, and 2 bases had no gene match. The CDR3 runs to 13 residues. The CDR3, as DNA: TGTGCCAGTGAGGGACTAAACACCGGGGAGCTGTTTTTT. This encodes CASEGLNTGELFF.

The chain joins TRBV7-2 to TRBJ1-5; D not certain. Per the germline V gene, CDR1 is SGHTA and CDR2 is FQGNSA. This CDR3 spans 18 amino acids. Deletions cut 5 bases from V and 0 bases from J, with 20 bases between. For the CDR3, the DNA is TGTGCCAGCAGCCTAAGGTCTATCGGGATCGGTAGCAATCAGCCCCAGCATTTT. It codes for CASSLRSIGIGSNQPQHF.